This T cell receptor beta chain derives from a study of spatial heterogeneity in lung cancer. Study-level information: Compared with alpha-chain sequences, beta-chain sequences were consistently detected in greater numbers. The average count in raw reads for each unique TCR and UMI combination exceeded 8.5 appearances.

TCRdb reanalysed the 5' RACE reads using MiXCR and keeps one entry per CDR3 protein. This repertoire shows 35,000 to 45,000 distinct CDR3 sequences, approximately 7.5% found once; its top ten account for approximately 9.8%. The time point here: blood at routine non-recurrence follow-up after resection. Whole RNA, isolated from tumor, nontumor lung or frozen PBMC, was sequenced without prior sorting. This clonotype was detected many times. Germline values: CDR1 MNHNY, CDR2 SVGAGI (reference sequence). CDR3 length: 14 residues. Trimming stripped 6 bases from V and 8 bases from J, with 16 bases between. The chain recombines TRBV6-6 with TRBJ1-4; weak D call: TRBD1 (5 bases). This sequence originates from a male donor with early-stage non-small cell lung cancer. The material sequenced was PBMCs, taken at follow-up. The CDR3 DNA reads as TGTGCCAGCAGGGGGACGGCCGGCGGGGAAAAACTGTTTTTT. Residues: CASRGTAGGEKLFF.